This TCR beta chain derives from a study of cytomegalovirus exposure and HLA in healthy donors. The study's findings and limits: TCR association rates varied by HLA locus in a later analysis, with DRB1 highest and HLA-C lowest.

The germline V gene encodes CDR1 SGHRS and CDR2 YFSETQ. There are 22 residues in the CDR3. The junction had 18 bases not matched to a gene; V was cut back by 1 base and J by 1 base. This clone was found a few times. Its target is not known. The PCR employed 60 Vbeta primers together with 13 Jbeta primers. Profiled with immunoSEQ multiplex PCR; TCRdb holds only in-frame clones, not every one. The table lists about 160,000 clones, around 77% of them singletons, with 1.4% in the top ten. The sequencing input was PBMCs. The TCR originated in a woman in her thirties in good health and CMV-seronegative. The chain carries TRBV5-1 and TRBJ2-3; TRBD2 aligns across 13 bases. The CDR3 DNA reads TGCGCCAGCAGCTTGCGGGGGCCGCATGAAGGACTAGCGGGGGTGGGCACAGATACGCAGTATTTT. Protein sequence: CASSLRGPHEGLAGVGTDTQYF.